This T cell receptor beta chain was documented in a study of Graves' ophthalmopathy and Graves' hyperthyroidism. Across the whole study: There was a collection of peripheral blood at initial diagnosis, before any treatment.

Amplifying from RNA transcripts, the study obtained TCR beta CDR3 regions. An opening RT-PCR round employed HTBI primers and preceded a second-round multiplex PCR. TCRdb itself ran the multiplex PCR reads through MiXCR, one entry per CDR3 protein. Seen here are 620,000 or so distinct CDR3 sequences, approximately 21% observed once, and the top ten hold more than 5.5%. This clonotype has more than one count but fewer than ten. Stable hyperthyroid donors showed no ophthalmopathy during 18 months follow-up. Recruitment covered hyperthyroidism patients aged 18 to 65 whose new diagnosis was of under 2 months' duration. Other autoimmune diseases, uncontrolled infections, pregnancy or lactation excluded patients from enrollment. This CDR3 comprises 15 residues. V lost 1 base and J lost 4, with 10 bases in between. The germline V gene has CDR1 LGHNA and CDR2 YNFKEQ.

The origin of this receptor is a woman aged 18-29 years with stable Graves' hyperthyroidism. Some clones in this sample may be carry-over from other donors' samples. This chain links TRBV4-2 with TRBJ2-2; D unresolved. The sequenced sample consisted of peripheral blood. Here the CDR3 reads CASSQATTSTGELFF. CDR3 DNA: TGTGCCAGCAGCCAAGCTACTACCTCCACCGGGGAGCTGTTTTTT.